Shown below are 29 T cell receptor beta chains from a single sample sequenced in a study of shared clonotypes between healthy human individuals. Assay used: immunoSEQ multiplex PCR; TCRdb lists only in-frame clones, some missing. This table has 950,000 to 1,100,000 clones, around 78% appearing once. Sample: memory CD4+ T cells from PBMCs. Sample subset: CD45RA-negative fraction. The receptor set was obtained from a man aged 18 to 30 in good health. Some clones in this sample may be carry-over from other donors' samples.

The chain employs TRBV7-2 and TRBJ1-1; D perhaps matches TRBD1 (5 bases). This CDR3 has 14 amino acids. V shed 2 bases and J shed 3 bases, with 10 bases lying between them. The germline CDR1 and CDR2 sequences are SGHTA and FQGNSA. The CDR3 region has the DNA TGTGCCAGCAGCTTAAATGGGGGGTACACTGAAGCTTTCTTT. Its protein product is CASSLNGGYTEAFF.

J is TRBJ2-7 and V is TRBV4-3; no reliable D call. The CDR3 runs to 13 residues. Trimming took off 1 base at V and 3 bases at J, with 7 bases between the two ends. Germline-derived CDR1 and CDR2 are LGHNA and YSLEER. Here the CDR3 reads CASSQAVDYEQYF. The CDR3 DNA is TGCGCCAGCAGCCAAGCGGTCGACTACGAGCAGTACTTC.

The V and J genes are TRBV5-4 and TRBJ2-7, with no clear D. CDR3 length equals 15 residues. Germline loops: CDR1 SGHNT, CDR2 YYREEE (reference sequence). V lost 1 base and J lost 2, with 13 bases in between. The CDR3 reads CASSLSSTSTYEQYF. The DNA of the CDR3 is TGTGCCAGCAGCTTGAGCTCGACGAGCACCTACGAGCAGTACTTC.

V gene TRBV25-1 combines with J gene TRBJ1-2, with D hard to call. V dropped 2 bases and J dropped 4 bases, with 8 bases sitting between them. The germline gives CDR1 MGHDK, CDR2 SYGVNS. The CDR3 is 13 amino acids. The CDR3 spells CASSEADLYGYTF. Here the CDR3 DNA reads TGTGCCAGCAGTGAAGCCGACCTCTATGGCTACACCTTC.

Only a few counts were recorded for this clone. The chain joins TRBV11-2 to TRBJ1-4, with 7 bases that match TRBD1. The trim removed 5 bases at V and 8 bases at J, leaving 11 bases unmatched. The CDR3 runs to 15 residues. Per germline, CDR1 SGHAT and CDR2 FQNNGV. CDR3 loop: CASSPSPRGREKLFF. As DNA, the CDR3 is TGTGCCAGCAGCCCCTCGCCCAGGGGGAGGGAAAAACTGTTTTTT.

This clone was counted between two and nine times. Here the CDR3 DNA reads TGTGCCAGCAGCCCGGGAACGCCCGGAAACTACAATGAGCAGTTCTTC. Translated: CASSPGTPGNYNEQFF. V gene TRBV5-4 combines with J gene TRBJ2-1, with D perhaps TRBD2 (5 bases). Germline V gives CDR1 SGHNT, CDR2 YYREEE (reference sequence). The CDR3 is 16 amino acids. V was pared by 4 bases and J by 3 bases, with 17 bases between.

To note about this clone: The junction and the germline gene differ at one end; a read error may be behind it. J is TRBJ2-1 and V is TRBV5-1, with unresolved D. This CDR3 region has 16 residues. CDR1 and CDR2 from the germline V gene are SGHRS and YFSETQ. CDR3 sequence (DNA): TGCGCCAGTAGCTTGGGCGTCGGTCTGCCCTACAATGAGCAGTTCTTC. Translated, it gives CASSLGVGLPYNEQFF.

The CDR3 nucleotides read TGTGCCAGCAGCTTGGCCGGGCTCTCTGGAAACACCATATATTTT. Amino acids: CASSLAGLSGNTIYF. The rearrangement uses TRBV5-4 and TRBJ1-3, with no clear D. Trimming left V 0 bases short and J 0 bases short, with 7 bases between. The germline gives CDR1 SGHNT, CDR2 YYREEE (reference sequence). This CDR3 spans 15 amino acids.

The gene calls are TRBV7-3 and TRBJ2-5; the match to TRBD1 covers 9 bases. Unmatched junction bases numbered 4, after V lost 3 bases and J lost 5 bases. Germline V gene data show CDR1 as SGHTA and CDR2 as FQGTGA. CDR3 length: 14 residues. The CDR3: CASSLTGGLETQYF. CDR3 coding DNA: TGTGCCAGCAGCTTGACAGGGGGTTTGGAGACCCAGTACTTC.

This clone was seen more than once but under ten times. The gene calls are TRBV9 and TRBJ2-1, with 9 bases lining up with TRBD2. CDR3 length: 18 residues. J lost 4 bases, V lost 2 bases, and 13 bases had no gene match. Germline V gives CDR1 SGDLS, CDR2 YYNGEE. In DNA form, the CDR3 reads TGTGCCAGCAGCGTCTCACGGGGCGGGAGGGATACTTACAATGAGCAGTTCTTC. It encodes CASSVSRGGRDTYNEQFF. Full variable domain (remainder filled in from reference TRBV9 and TRBJ2-1): DSGVTQTPKHLITATGQRVTLRCSPRSGDLSVYWYQQSLDQGLQFLIQYYNGEERAKGNILERFSAQQFPDLHSELNLSSLELGDSALYFCASSVSRGGRDTYNEQFFGPGTRLTVL.

This clone was counted ten times or more. The V and J genes are TRBV6-1 and TRBJ2-7; 7 bases align to TRBD2. The V gene end was trimmed by 2 bases and the J gene end by 7 bases; junction bases not matched to a gene: 14. The CDR3 spans 16 residues. Germline CDR1 reads MNHNS; CDR2 reads SASEGT. The CDR3 reads CASSEMSVGGIGEQYF. The CDR3 DNA sequence: TGTGCCAGCAGTGAAATGTCAGTGGGAGGGATCGGGGAGCAGTACTTC.

V and J are TRBV5-1 and TRBJ2-2; D perhaps matches TRBD1 (5 bases). The CDR3 length is 16 residues. V was shortened by 4 bases and J by 1 base, with 14 bases between the two germline ends. Germline V gene lookup returns CDR1 SGHRS and CDR2 YFSETQ. The CDR3, as DNA: TGCGCCAGCAGCCCTCTAGGGGCACTGAACACCGGGGAGCTGTTTTTT. Translating gives CASSPLGALNTGELFF.

The rearrangement links TRBV5-5 to TRBJ2-1; 8 positions agree with TRBD2. The CDR3 spans 16 residues. V lost 5 bases to trimming and J lost 2 bases; unmatched junction nucleotides: 9. Germline V gene lookup returns CDR1 SGHKS and CDR2 YYEKEE (reference sequence). CDR3 residues: CASRYLLAAPYNEQFF. CDR3 coding DNA: TGTGCCAGCAGATACCTACTAGCGGCCCCCTACAATGAGCAGTTCTTC.

This CDR3 reads CASSLRVEETQYF. CDR3 nucleotide sequence: TGTGCCAGCAGCTTAAGGGTGGAAGAGACCCAGTACTTC. The chain employs TRBV7-3 and TRBJ2-5; D unresolved. V dropped 1 base and J dropped 3 bases, with 6 bases sitting between them. This CDR3 comprises 13 residues. Per germline, CDR1 SGHTA and CDR2 FQGTGA.

The chain recombines TRBV4-1 with TRBJ1-4; perhaps TRBD1 as D (6 bases). Trimming shortened V by 4 bases and J by 3 bases, and 18 bases separated the two germline ends. This CDR3 has 17 amino acids. Germline assignment: CDR1 MGHRA and CDR2 YSYEKL. The CDR3 DNA reads as TGCGCCAGCAGCCGCTGGGGGGGCGGGATTTCTAATGAAAAACTGTTTTTT. It specifies CASSRWGGGISNEKLFF.

There are a few counts of this clone. The genes are TRBV7-2 and TRBJ2-7, with 11 bases aligning to TRBD2. The junction had 3 bases not matched to a gene; V was cut back by 5 bases and J by 0 bases. CDR1 and CDR2 (germline): SGHTA, FQGNSA. This CDR3 has 15 residues. CDR3 loop: CASSPTSGNSYEQYF. The CDR3 DNA reads TGTGCCAGCAGCCCGACTAGCGGGAACTCCTACGAGCAGTACTTC.

The V call is TRBV6-1, the J call TRBJ1-2; 9 bases map to TRBD1. The V segment lost 5 bases and the J segment 2 bases; nucleotides outside the gene matches: 6. The germline V gene has CDR1 MNHNS and CDR2 SASEGT. There are 15 residues in the CDR3. CDR3 sequence reads: CASSRTGTGNYGYTF. DNA for the CDR3: TGTGCCAGCAGTCGAACCGGGACAGGGAACTATGGCTACACCTTC.

The chain couples TRBV7-2 to TRBJ2-1; weak D call: TRBD2 (5 bases). The germline V gene has CDR1 SGHTA and CDR2 FQGNSA. Trimming stripped 0 bases from V and 10 bases from J, with 13 bases between. The CDR3 contains 14 residues. Here the CDR3 DNA reads TGTGCCAGCAGCTTAGCGGGAGTAATGGGGGAGCAGTTCTTC. Amino acids: CASSLAGVMGEQFF. Looking up the rest from reference TRBV7-2 and TRBJ2-1 gives the full variable domain: GAGVSQSPSNKVTEKGKDVELRCDPISGHTALYWYRQSLGQGLEFLIYFQGNSAPDKSGLPSDRFSAERTGGSVSTLTIQRTQQEDSAVYLCASSLAGVMGEQFFGPGTRLTVL.

As for this clone: Sequence at one end of the junction differs from germline and may be a read error. The chain combines TRBV6-1 with TRBJ2-3, with D uncertain. CDR3 length: 12 residues. Germline values: CDR1 MNHNS, CDR2 SASEGT. The CDR3 loop is CACSESTDTQYF. CDR3 nucleotide sequence: TGTGCCTGCAGCGAAAGCACAGATACGCAGTATTTT.

This clone occurred a few times. The genes are TRBV4-1 and TRBJ2-4; no reliable D call. CDR1 and CDR2 (germline): MGHRA, YSYEKL. V lost 3 bases to trimming and J lost 0 bases, with 12 bases between them. This CDR3 comprises 16 residues. CDR3 in amino acids: CASSHVTMAAKNIQYF. The CDR3 nucleotides read TGCGCCAGCAGCCATGTCACGATGGCAGCCAAAAACATTCAGTACTTC.

The chain has TRBV30 and TRBJ2-5; 10 bases match TRBD2. Looked up from germline, CDR1 is GTSNPN and CDR2 is SVGIG (reference sequence). The CDR3 loop spans 15 amino acids. The junction had 5 bases not matched to a gene; V was cut back by 0 bases and J by 4 bases. CDR3: CAWSVGLAAPETQYF. The CDR3, as DNA: TGTGCCTGGAGTGTTGGACTAGCGGCTCCAGAGACCCAGTACTTC.

This clone appeared a few times. The chain combines TRBV28 with TRBJ2-7; 7 bases fit TRBD1. CDR1 and CDR2 (germline): MDHEN, SYDVKM. V lost 4 bases, J lost 1 base, and 7 bases stayed unmatched. The CDR3 length is 15 residues. CDR3 DNA sequence: TGTGCCAGCAGTTCCCCCGGGACAGCGTCCTACGAGCAGTACTTC. Protein sequence: CASSSPGTASYEQYF.

This chain joins TRBV7-9 and TRBJ2-7; 10 bases fit TRBD1. Germline CDR1 reads SEHNR; CDR2 reads FQNEAQ (reference sequence). With V trimmed by 5 bases and J by 5 bases, 6 bases remained unmatched. The CDR3 has 14 residues. The CDR3 nucleotides are TGTGCCAGCAGCCCCCCCGGGACAGGGGACGAGCAGTACTTC. It specifies CASSPPGTGDEQYF.

The rearrangement links TRBV28 to TRBJ2-2; a weak D match, TRBD2 (5 bases). Germline CDR1 reads MDHEN; CDR2 reads SYDVKM. The CDR3 contains 13 residues. The germline V and J ends were trimmed by 5 bases and 8 bases, with 12 bases remaining between them. The DNA of the CDR3 is TGTGCCAGCAGTCCACTCCGGGAAGGGGAGCTGTTTTTT. Its protein is CASSPLREGELFF.

Only a few counts were recorded for this clone. This chain links TRBV4-2 with TRBJ1-5, with D perhaps TRBD1 (5 bases). V dropped 1 base and J dropped 6 bases, with 19 bases sitting between them. This CDR3 has 17 amino acids. Germline-derived CDR1 and CDR2 are LGHNA and YNFKEQ. CDR3 in DNA: TGTGCCAGCAGCCAAGCTTTAGCTACCACAGGCGCTCAGCCCCAGCATTTT. It translates to CASSQALATTGAQPQHF.

About this clone: One end of the junction does not line up with germline, which may come from a read error. This chain uses TRBV18 with TRBJ2-1; D might be TRBD2 (6 bases). CDR1 and CDR2 from the germline V gene are KGHSH and LQKENI. The CDR3 covers 12 residues. The CDR3 region is CASSREREFELF. CDR3 DNA: TGTGCCAGCTCACGTGAACGGGAGTTCGAGCTCTTC.

The rearrangement links TRBV4-1 to TRBJ2-1; TRBD2 agrees at 12 bases. Germline loops: CDR1 MGHRA, CDR2 YSYEKL. The CDR3 spans 17 residues. V lost 3 bases to trimming and J lost 9 bases; unmatched junction nucleotides: 12. The CDR3: CASSQLSASGGVAEQFF. As DNA, the CDR3 is TGCGCCAGCAGCCAGTTATCGGCTAGCGGGGGGGTCGCTGAGCAGTTCTTC.

The chain is built from TRBV5-3 and TRBJ2-3; D perhaps matches TRBD2 (6 bases). TRBV5-3 is recorded as an ORF, its role being uncertain. This CDR3 is built from 12 residues. V was shortened by 4 bases and J by 4 bases, with 7 bases between the two germline ends. DNA for the CDR3: TGTGCCAGAAGCCGCGGGGCAGATACGCAGTATTTT. Translation: CARSRGADTQYF.

The chain joins TRBV5-1 to TRBJ2-5, with D hard to call. The DNA end is a closer match to TRBJ2-7, so the J assignment may be wrong. Germline-derived CDR1 and CDR2 are SGHRS and YFSETQ. This CDR3 is 13 amino acids long. CDR3 in DNA: TGCGCCAGCAGCTCAGAGTGGGAATACGAGCAGTACTTC. Its protein is CASSSEWEYEQYF.